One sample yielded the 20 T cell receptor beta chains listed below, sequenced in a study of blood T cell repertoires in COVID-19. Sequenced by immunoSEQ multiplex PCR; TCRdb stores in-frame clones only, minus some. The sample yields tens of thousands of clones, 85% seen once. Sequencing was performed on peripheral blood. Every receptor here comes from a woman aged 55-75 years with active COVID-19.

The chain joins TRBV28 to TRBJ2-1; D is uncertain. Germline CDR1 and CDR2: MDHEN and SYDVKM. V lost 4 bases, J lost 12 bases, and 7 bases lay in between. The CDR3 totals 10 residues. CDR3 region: CASSSLGQFF. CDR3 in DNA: TGTGCCAGCAGTTCCCTAGGGCAGTTCTTC.

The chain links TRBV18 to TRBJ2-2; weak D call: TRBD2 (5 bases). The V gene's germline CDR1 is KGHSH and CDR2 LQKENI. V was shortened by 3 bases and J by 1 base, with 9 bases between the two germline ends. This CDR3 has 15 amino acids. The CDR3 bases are TGTGCCAGCTCACCCCCAAGCGGGAACACCGGGGAGCTGTTTTTT. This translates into CASSPPSGNTGELFF.

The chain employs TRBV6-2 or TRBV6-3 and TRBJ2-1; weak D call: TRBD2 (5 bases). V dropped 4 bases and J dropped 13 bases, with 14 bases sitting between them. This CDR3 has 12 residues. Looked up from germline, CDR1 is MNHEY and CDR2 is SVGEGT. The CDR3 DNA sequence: TGTGCCAGCAGTTCCAGCGGAGACCATCAGTTCTTC. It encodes CASSSSGDHQFF.

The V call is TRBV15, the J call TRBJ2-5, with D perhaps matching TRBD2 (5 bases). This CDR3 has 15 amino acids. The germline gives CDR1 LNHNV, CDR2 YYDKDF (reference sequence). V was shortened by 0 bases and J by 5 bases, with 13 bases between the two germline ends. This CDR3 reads CATSRDRGPRETQYF. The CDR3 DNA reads TGTGCCACCAGCAGAGATCGAGGGCCGCGGGAGACCCAGTACTTC.

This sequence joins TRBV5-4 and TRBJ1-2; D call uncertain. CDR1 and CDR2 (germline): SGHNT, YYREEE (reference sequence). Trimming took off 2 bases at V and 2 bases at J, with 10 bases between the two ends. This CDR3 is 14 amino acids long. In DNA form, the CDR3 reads TGTGCCAGCAGCTTTACCGGGAACAACTATGGCTACACCTTC. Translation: CASSFTGNNYGYTF.

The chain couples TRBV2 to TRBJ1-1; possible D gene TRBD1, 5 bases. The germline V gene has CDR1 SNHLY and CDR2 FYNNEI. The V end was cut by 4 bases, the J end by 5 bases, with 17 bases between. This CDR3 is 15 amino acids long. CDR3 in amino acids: CASSVGRTVLTEAFF. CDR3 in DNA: TGTGCCAGCAGTGTGGGGCGTACTGTCCTAACTGAAGCTTTCTTT.

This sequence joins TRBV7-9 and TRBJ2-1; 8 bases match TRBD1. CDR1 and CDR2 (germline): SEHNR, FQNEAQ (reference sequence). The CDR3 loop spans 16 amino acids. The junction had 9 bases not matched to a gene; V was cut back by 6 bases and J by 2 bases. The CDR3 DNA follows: TGTGCCAGCAGAAGACAGGGGTGGGACGCCTACAATGAGCAGTTCTTC. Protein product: CASRRQGWDAYNEQFF.

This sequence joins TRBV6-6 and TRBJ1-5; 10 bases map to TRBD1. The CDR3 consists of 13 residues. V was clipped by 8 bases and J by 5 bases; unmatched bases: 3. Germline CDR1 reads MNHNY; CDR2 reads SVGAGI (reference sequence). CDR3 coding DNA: TGTGCCAGCGCCGGGACAGGGGATCAGCCCCAGCATTTT. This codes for CASAGTGDQPQHF.

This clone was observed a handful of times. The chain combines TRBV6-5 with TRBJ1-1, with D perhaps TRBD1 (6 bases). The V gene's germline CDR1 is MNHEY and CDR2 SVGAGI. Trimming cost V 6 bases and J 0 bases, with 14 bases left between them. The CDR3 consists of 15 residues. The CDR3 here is CASRVKGGMNTEAFF. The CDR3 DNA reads TGTGCCAGCAGAGTTAAGGGGGGGATGAACACTGAAGCTTTCTTT.

The CDR3 nucleotides are TGTGCCAGCAGCTTCCGGGGGGATGGGGGAAACACCATATATTTT. Translated: CASSFRGDGGNTIYF. The V and J genes are TRBV7-2 and TRBJ1-3; maybe TRBD1 (5 bases). This CDR3 comprises 15 residues. The V end was cut by 3 bases, the J end by 4 bases, with 13 bases between. Germline V CDR1 and CDR2: SGHTA, FQGNSA.

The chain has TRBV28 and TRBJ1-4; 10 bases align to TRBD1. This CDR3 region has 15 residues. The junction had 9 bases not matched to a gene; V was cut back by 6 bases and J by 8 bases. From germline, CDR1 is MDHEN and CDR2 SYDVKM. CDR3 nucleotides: TGTGCCAGCAGACAGGGGACAGGGGACGGGGAAAAACTGTTTTTT. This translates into CASRQGTGDGEKLFF.

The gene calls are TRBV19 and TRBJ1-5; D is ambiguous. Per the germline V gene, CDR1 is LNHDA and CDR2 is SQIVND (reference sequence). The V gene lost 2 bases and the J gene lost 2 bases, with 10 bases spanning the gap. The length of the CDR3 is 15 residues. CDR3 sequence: CASSILARRNQPQHF. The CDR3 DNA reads TGTGCCAGTAGTATATTAGCCCGTCGCAATCAGCCCCAGCATTTT.

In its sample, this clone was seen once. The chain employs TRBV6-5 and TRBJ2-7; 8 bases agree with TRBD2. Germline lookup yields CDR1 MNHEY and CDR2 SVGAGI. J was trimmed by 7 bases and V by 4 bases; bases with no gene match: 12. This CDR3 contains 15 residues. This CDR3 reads CASSSAGGVLQEQYF. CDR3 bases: TGTGCCAGCAGTTCCGCCGGGGGGGTTCTTCAGGAGCAGTACTTC.

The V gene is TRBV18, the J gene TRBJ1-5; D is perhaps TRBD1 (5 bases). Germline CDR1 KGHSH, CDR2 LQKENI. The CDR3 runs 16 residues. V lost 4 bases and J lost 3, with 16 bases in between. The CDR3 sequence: CASSQQVSSANQPQHF. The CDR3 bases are TGTGCCAGCTCACAACAGGTTTCCTCCGCCAATCAGCCCCAGCATTTT.

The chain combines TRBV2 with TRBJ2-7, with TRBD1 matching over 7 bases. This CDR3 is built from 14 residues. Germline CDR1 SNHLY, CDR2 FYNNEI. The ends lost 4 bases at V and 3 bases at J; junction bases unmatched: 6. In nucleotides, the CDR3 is TGTGCCAGCAGTGTGGACAGGAGGAGCTACGAGCAGTACTTC. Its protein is CASSVDRRSYEQYF.

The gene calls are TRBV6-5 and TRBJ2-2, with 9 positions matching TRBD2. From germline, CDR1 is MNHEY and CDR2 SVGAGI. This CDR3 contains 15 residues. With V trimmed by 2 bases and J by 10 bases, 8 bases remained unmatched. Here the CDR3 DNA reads TGTGCCAGCAGTTACGGCTCGCGGGGGGGCCTGGAGCTGTTTTTT. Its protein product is CASSYGSRGGLELFF.

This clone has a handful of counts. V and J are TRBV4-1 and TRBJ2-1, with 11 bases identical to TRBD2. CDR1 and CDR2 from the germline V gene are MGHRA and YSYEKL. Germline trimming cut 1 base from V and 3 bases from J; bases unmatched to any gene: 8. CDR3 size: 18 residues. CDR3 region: CASSQADFLAGGYNEQFF. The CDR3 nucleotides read TGCGCCAGCAGCCAAGCCGACTTCCTAGCGGGGGGCTACAATGAGCAGTTCTTC.

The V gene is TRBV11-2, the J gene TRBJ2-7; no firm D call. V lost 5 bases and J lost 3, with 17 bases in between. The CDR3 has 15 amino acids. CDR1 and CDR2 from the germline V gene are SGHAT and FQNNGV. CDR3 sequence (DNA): TGTGCCAGCAGCCGGTTGGCGGTCGCTAACTACGAGCAGTACTTC. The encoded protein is CASSRLAVANYEQYF.

CDR3 residues: CASSTGANYGYTF. CDR3 nucleotides: TGTGCCAGCAGTACAGGGGCTAACTATGGCTACACCTTC. The genes are TRBV11-2 and TRBJ1-2, with TRBD1 matching 7 bases. Germline CDR1 and CDR2: SGHAT and FQNNGV. V shed 6 bases, J shed 0 bases, and the junction held 1 base outside the gene matches. The CDR3 has 13 residues.

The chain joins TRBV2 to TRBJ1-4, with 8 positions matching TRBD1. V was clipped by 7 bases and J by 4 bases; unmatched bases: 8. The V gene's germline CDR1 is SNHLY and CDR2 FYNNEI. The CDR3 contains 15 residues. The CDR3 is CASTSGQGHNEKLFF. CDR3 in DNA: TGTGCCAGCACGTCCGGACAGGGTCATAATGAAAAACTGTTTTTT.